These T cell receptor beta chains were read from a single sample in a study of CD8 T cells in Susac syndrome. Using its own MiXCR run on the immunoSEQ multiplex PCR reads, TCRdb lists one record per CDR3 protein. The sample has about 240,000 distinct CDR3 sequences, less than 96% seen once. Source material: CD4+ T cells from PBMCs. The receptors derive from a human donor with Susac syndrome. CDR3s include the opening cysteine and the closing phenylalanine or tryptophan. The order of the fields is J gene, V gene, clone size, CDR3 length, D gene, CDR3 DNA, CDR3 protein. D genes are given only for firm matches. Clone size is stated in some rows and not others, as once, few, many or a class when expanded.

j_call: TRBJ2-6; v_call: TRBV9; clone_size: .; cdr3_length: 17; d_call: .; cdr3_nt: TGTGCCAGCAGCGTAGCGCGGGGTTCCGCTGGGGCCAACGTCCTGACTTTC; cdr3_aa: CASSVARGSAGANVLTF
j_call: TRBJ1-4; v_call: TRBV11-2; clone_size: .; cdr3_length: 13; d_call: .; cdr3_nt: TGTGCCAGCAGCCTAGGACAGTATGAAAAACTGTTTTTT; cdr3_aa: CASSLGQYEKLFF
j_call: TRBJ1-1; v_call: TRBV29-1; clone_size: .; cdr3_length: 10; d_call: .; cdr3_nt: TGCAGCGTTGAGGGGCGGGAAGCTTTCTTT; cdr3_aa: CSVEGREAFF
j_call: TRBJ2-6; v_call: TRBV12-5; clone_size: .; cdr3_length: 18; d_call: TRBD1; cdr3_nt: TGTGCTAGTACGACGAATCGACAGGGATCCCCTGGGGCCAACGTCCTGACTTTC; cdr3_aa: CASTTNRQGSPGANVLTF
j_call: TRBJ2-1; v_call: TRBV5-1; clone_size: .; cdr3_length: 17; d_call: TRBD2; cdr3_nt: TGCGCCAGCAGCCAACCCCTGACTAGCGGGAGGACAAATGAGCAGTTCTTC; cdr3_aa: CASSQPLTSGRTNEQFF
j_call: TRBJ1-4; v_call: TRBV12-3/TRBV12-4; clone_size: .; cdr3_length: 13; d_call: .; cdr3_nt: TGTGCCAGCAGTCCGGGGGGCTCGGAAAAACTGTTTTTT; cdr3_aa: CASSPGGSEKLFF
j_call: TRBJ1-5; v_call: TRBV6-6; clone_size: .; cdr3_length: 14; d_call: TRBD1; cdr3_nt: TGTGCCAGCAGCTGGGACAGATCGAGTCAGCCCCAGCATTTT; cdr3_aa: CASSWDRSSQPQHF
j_call: TRBJ1-5; v_call: TRBV20-1; clone_size: .; cdr3_length: 17; d_call: .; cdr3_nt: TGCAGTGCTAGTAGGGATGGAGTCAGGATTAAAAATCAGCCCCAGCATTTT; cdr3_aa: CSASRDGVRIKNQPQHF
j_call: TRBJ2-1; v_call: TRBV9; clone_size: .; cdr3_length: 16; d_call: TRBD2; cdr3_nt: TGTGCCAGCAGCCCCCGGAGCGGGAGTTCCTACAATGAGCAGTTCTTC; cdr3_aa: CASSPRSGSSYNEQFF
j_call: TRBJ2-1; v_call: TRBV29-1; clone_size: .; cdr3_length: 16; d_call: TRBD1; cdr3_nt: TGCAGCGCTGGTGTCCCCGGACAGGGGTACTACAATGAGCAGTTCTTC; cdr3_aa: CSAGVPGQGYYNEQFF
j_call: TRBJ2-7; v_call: TRBV20-1; clone_size: .; cdr3_length: 14; d_call: .; cdr3_nt: TGCAGTGCTAGGGAGGGACTCCTTGGAGACGAGCAGTACTTC; cdr3_aa: CSAREGLLGDEQYF
j_call: TRBJ1-5; v_call: TRBV12-3/TRBV12-4; clone_size: .; cdr3_length: 14; d_call: TRBD1; cdr3_nt: TGTGCCAGCAGTTTAACAGGGGATCATCAGCCCCAGCATTTT; cdr3_aa: CASSLTGDHQPQHF
j_call: TRBJ1-1; v_call: TRBV3-1; clone_size: .; cdr3_length: 13; d_call: .; cdr3_nt: TGTGCCAGCAGCCAAGACTGGGGGTCTGAAGCTTTCTTT; cdr3_aa: CASSQDWGSEAFF
j_call: TRBJ1-5; v_call: TRBV24-1; clone_size: .; cdr3_length: 13; d_call: .; cdr3_nt: TGTGCCACCAGTGTGGCAGGCCAGGGGCCCCAGCATTTT; cdr3_aa: CATSVAGQGPQHF
j_call: TRBJ1-4; v_call: TRBV20-1; clone_size: .; cdr3_length: 17; d_call: .; cdr3_nt: TGCAGTGCTAGATCCAGGGGCGCGCGGGTAACTAATGAAAAACTGTTTTTT; cdr3_aa: CSARSRGARVTNEKLFF
j_call: TRBJ2-7; v_call: TRBV6-6; clone_size: .; cdr3_length: 15; d_call: .; cdr3_nt: TGTGCCAGCAGTCCCGGAGTAGCGCGATCTGAGCAGCAGTACTTC; cdr3_aa: CASSPGVARSEQQYF
j_call: TRBJ1-2; v_call: TRBV15; clone_size: once; cdr3_length: 16; d_call: .; cdr3_nt: TGTGCCACCAGCAGATCGAGCGGGACGGATAACTATGGCTACACCTTC; cdr3_aa: CATSRSSGTDNYGYTF
j_call: TRBJ2-4; v_call: TRBV10-3; clone_size: .; cdr3_length: 11; d_call: .; cdr3_nt: TGTGCCACCAAACTAGAAAACATTCAGTACTTC; cdr3_aa: CATKLENIQYF
j_call: TRBJ1-2; v_call: TRBV7-9; clone_size: .; cdr3_length: 15; d_call: .; cdr3_nt: TGTGCCAGCAGCTTACTCGGGGGATCTAACTATGGCTACACCTTC; cdr3_aa: CASSLLGGSNYGYTF
j_call: TRBJ2-7; v_call: TRBV4-1; clone_size: .; cdr3_length: 14; d_call: .; cdr3_nt: TGCGCCAGCAGCCAAGAGAGGGCCGCGGGCGAGCAGTACTTC; cdr3_aa: CASSQERAAGEQYF
j_call: TRBJ2-3; v_call: TRBV7-3; clone_size: .; cdr3_length: 17; d_call: TRBD2; cdr3_nt: TGTGCCAGCAGCCACGGGACTAGCGGGACTAGCACAGATACGCAGTATTTT; cdr3_aa: CASSHGTSGTSTDTQYF
j_call: TRBJ1-3; v_call: TRBV5-1; clone_size: .; cdr3_length: 15; d_call: .; cdr3_nt: TGCGCCAGCAGCCAGGAGGGGATGGCTGGAAACACCATATATTTT; cdr3_aa: CASSQEGMAGNTIYF
j_call: TRBJ1-2; v_call: TRBV20-1; clone_size: once; cdr3_length: 13; d_call: .; cdr3_nt: TGCAGTGCTGGAAGTCCGGCTAACTATGGCTACACCTTC; cdr3_aa: CSAGSPANYGYTF
j_call: TRBJ1-2; v_call: TRBV18; clone_size: once; cdr3_length: 18; d_call: .; cdr3_nt: TGTGCCAGCTCACCACGCAACACGCCGGCGTCATTATTTAGAGGCTACACCTTC; cdr3_aa: CASSPRNTPASLFRGYTF
j_call: TRBJ1-5; v_call: TRBV19; clone_size: .; cdr3_length: 15; d_call: TRBD1; cdr3_nt: TGTGCCAGTAGTACCACAGGGGGCGCGTATCAGCCCCAGCATTTT; cdr3_aa: CASSTTGGAYQPQHF
j_call: TRBJ1-1; v_call: TRBV4-2; clone_size: .; cdr3_length: 16; d_call: .; cdr3_nt: TGTGCCAGCAGCCAAGGTCTACGCAGTGTGAACACTGAAGCTTTCTTT; cdr3_aa: CASSQGLRSVNTEAFF
j_call: TRBJ2-7; v_call: TRBV4-1; clone_size: .; cdr3_length: 15; d_call: .; cdr3_nt: TGCGCCAGCAGCCAAGAAAAGTTAGAGTCGGCGGGGCAGTACTTC; cdr3_aa: CASSQEKLESAGQYF
j_call: TRBJ2-5; v_call: TRBV9; clone_size: .; cdr3_length: 14; d_call: .; cdr3_nt: TGTGCCAGCAGCCCACCCCCTCGCATGGAGACCCAGTACTTC; cdr3_aa: CASSPPPRMETQYF
j_call: TRBJ2-7; v_call: TRBV3-1; clone_size: .; cdr3_length: 14; d_call: TRBD2; cdr3_nt: TGTGCCAGCAGCCTTGCGGGAGGGCTCTACGAGCAGTACTTC; cdr3_aa: CASSLAGGLYEQYF
j_call: TRBJ2-1; v_call: TRBV7-9; clone_size: .; cdr3_length: 13; d_call: .; cdr3_nt: TGTGCCAGCAGCCCAGGGGTTTACAATGAGCAGTTCTTC; cdr3_aa: CASSPGVYNEQFF
j_call: TRBJ2-1; v_call: TRBV15; clone_size: once; cdr3_length: 19; d_call: .; cdr3_nt: TGTGCCACCAGCAGATCCGGTGATTCGTGGCAGCTAACCTACAATGAGCAGTTCTTC; cdr3_aa: CATSRSGDSWQLTYNEQFF
j_call: TRBJ1-1; v_call: TRBV20-1; clone_size: .; cdr3_length: 11; d_call: .; cdr3_nt: TGCAGTGCCTCGTACCTGACTGAAGCTTTCTTT; cdr3_aa: CSASYLTEAFF
j_call: TRBJ2-5; v_call: TRBV2; clone_size: .; cdr3_length: 13; d_call: .; cdr3_nt: TGTGCCAGCCTAGGACTTTACGAAGAGACCCAGTACTTC; cdr3_aa: CASLGLYEETQYF
j_call: TRBJ2-5; v_call: TRBV20-1; clone_size: .; cdr3_length: 15; d_call: .; cdr3_nt: TGCAGTGCTAGTCACAGGAGGAGCATTCAAGAGACCCAGTACTTC; cdr3_aa: CSASHRRSIQETQYF
j_call: TRBJ1-2; v_call: TRBV7-9; clone_size: .; cdr3_length: 13; d_call: TRBD1; cdr3_nt: TGTGCCAGCAGCCAATCCGGGACAGTGATCTACACCTTC; cdr3_aa: CASSQSGTVIYTF
j_call: TRBJ2-1; v_call: TRBV29-1; clone_size: .; cdr3_length: 13; d_call: .; cdr3_nt: TGCAGCGTTGTGGGACACTCCTACAATGAGCAGTTCTTC; cdr3_aa: CSVVGHSYNEQFF
j_call: TRBJ2-7; v_call: TRBV15; clone_size: .; cdr3_length: 13; d_call: .; cdr3_nt: TGTGCCACCAGCCCGGATCTTTCCTACGAGCAGTACTTC; cdr3_aa: CATSPDLSYEQYF
j_call: TRBJ1-1; v_call: TRBV7-3; clone_size: .; cdr3_length: 16; d_call: .; cdr3_nt: TGTGCCAGCAGCTTAGGACAGACCCGTGTGAACACTGAAGCTTTCTTT; cdr3_aa: CASSLGQTRVNTEAFF
j_call: TRBJ2-7; v_call: TRBV29-1; clone_size: .; cdr3_length: 14; d_call: .; cdr3_nt: TGCAGCGTTGAAGTGAAAGGCAGGGAGTACGAGCAGTACTTC; cdr3_aa: CSVEVKGREYEQYF
j_call: TRBJ2-3; v_call: TRBV20-1; clone_size: .; cdr3_length: 15; d_call: .; cdr3_nt: TGCAGTGCTGAGAACCGACGGACTAGCACAGATACGCAGTATTTT; cdr3_aa: CSAENRRTSTDTQYF
j_call: TRBJ1-1; v_call: TRBV24-1; clone_size: once; cdr3_length: 12; d_call: .; cdr3_nt: TGTGCCACCAGTGATTACGGACAGAAAGCTTTCTTT; cdr3_aa: CATSDYGQKAFF
j_call: TRBJ1-2; v_call: TRBV12-3/TRBV12-4; clone_size: .; cdr3_length: 12; d_call: .; cdr3_nt: TGTGCCAGCAGTGGGGAGGACTATGGCTACACCTTC; cdr3_aa: CASSGEDYGYTF
j_call: TRBJ2-5; v_call: TRBV7-8; clone_size: .; cdr3_length: 15; d_call: TRBD2; cdr3_nt: TGTGCCAGCGCCGGGAGGCGGCAGCTGGGGGAGACCCAGTACTTC; cdr3_aa: CASAGRRQLGETQYF
j_call: TRBJ1-1; v_call: TRBV29-1; clone_size: .; cdr3_length: 11; d_call: .; cdr3_nt: TGCAGCGTTGCGGCAGACACTGAAGCTTTCTTT; cdr3_aa: CSVAADTEAFF
j_call: TRBJ2-1; v_call: TRBV2; clone_size: .; cdr3_length: 13; d_call: TRBD2; cdr3_nt: TGTGCCAGCCGTACTAGCGGAGTCCCAGAGCAGTTCTTC; cdr3_aa: CASRTSGVPEQFF
j_call: TRBJ2-5; v_call: TRBV29-1; clone_size: .; cdr3_length: 14; d_call: .; cdr3_nt: TGCAGCGTCGAGCGGGTGGCATTCCAAGAGACCCAGTACTTC; cdr3_aa: CSVERVAFQETQYF
j_call: TRBJ1-2; v_call: TRBV5-1; clone_size: .; cdr3_length: 17; d_call: .; cdr3_nt: TGCGCCAGCAGCTTTACCGAGCCGGGGGCAGGGGAAAATGGCTACACCTTC; cdr3_aa: CASSFTEPGAGENGYTF
j_call: TRBJ2-5; v_call: TRBV2; clone_size: few; cdr3_length: 14; d_call: TRBD1; cdr3_nt: TGTGCCAGCAGTGCTGACAGGGGCCAAGAGACCCAGTACTTC; cdr3_aa: CASSADRGQETQYF
j_call: TRBJ2-1; v_call: TRBV18; clone_size: .; cdr3_length: 16; d_call: TRBD1; cdr3_nt: TGTGCCAGCTCACCCACCCGGGACAGAAAGTACAATGAGCAGTTCTTC; cdr3_aa: CASSPTRDRKYNEQFF
j_call: TRBJ2-1; v_call: TRBV27; clone_size: .; cdr3_length: 15; d_call: .; cdr3_nt: TGTGCCAGCAGTTTTCGGGACCCGACCTACAATGAGCAGTTCTTC; cdr3_aa: CASSFRDPTYNEQFF
j_call: TRBJ1-2; v_call: TRBV27; clone_size: .; cdr3_length: 13; d_call: .; cdr3_nt: TGTGCCAGCAGTCTTCAGGGGACCTATGGCTACACCTTC; cdr3_aa: CASSLQGTYGYTF
j_call: TRBJ2-6; v_call: TRBV7-9; clone_size: .; cdr3_length: 19; d_call: .; cdr3_nt: TGTGCCAGCGGCACCGGGGCAATTGGTGGTGGCTCTGGGGCCAACGTCCTGACTTTC; cdr3_aa: CASGTGAIGGGSGANVLTF
j_call: TRBJ1-1; v_call: TRBV5-4; clone_size: .; cdr3_length: 13; d_call: .; cdr3_nt: TGTGCCAGGAGCAGGGAAGGAGGAACTGAAGCTTTCTTT; cdr3_aa: CARSREGGTEAFF
j_call: TRBJ2-6; v_call: TRBV24-1; clone_size: .; cdr3_length: 15; d_call: TRBD1; cdr3_nt: TGTGCCTCGGGACAGGCGAACTCTGGGGCCAACGTCCTGACTTTC; cdr3_aa: CASGQANSGANVLTF
j_call: TRBJ2-7; v_call: TRBV6-5; clone_size: .; cdr3_length: 13; d_call: TRBD1; cdr3_nt: TGTGCCAGCAGTGTGGACAGGTTCGGCGAGCAGTACTTC; cdr3_aa: CASSVDRFGEQYF
j_call: TRBJ2-7; v_call: TRBV30; clone_size: once; cdr3_length: 17; d_call: .; cdr3_nt: TGTGCCTGGAGCACAGGGAAATCGGGCCCCGAGACCTACGAGCAGTACTTC; cdr3_aa: CAWSTGKSGPETYEQYF
j_call: TRBJ2-1; v_call: TRBV7-8; clone_size: .; cdr3_length: 12; d_call: .; cdr3_nt: TGTGCCAGCAGCCAACAGGGATGGGAGCAGTTCTTC; cdr3_aa: CASSQQGWEQFF
j_call: TRBJ2-1; v_call: TRBV5-1; clone_size: .; cdr3_length: 17; d_call: TRBD2; cdr3_nt: TGCGCCAGCAGCCCGATGTTAGTTAGCGGGAGGGCCCAGGAGCAGTTCTTC; cdr3_aa: CASSPMLVSGRAQEQFF
j_call: TRBJ1-2; v_call: TRBV24-1; clone_size: .; cdr3_length: 13; d_call: TRBD1; cdr3_nt: TGTGCCACCAGTGACCGGGACAGCTATGGCTACACCTTC; cdr3_aa: CATSDRDSYGYTF